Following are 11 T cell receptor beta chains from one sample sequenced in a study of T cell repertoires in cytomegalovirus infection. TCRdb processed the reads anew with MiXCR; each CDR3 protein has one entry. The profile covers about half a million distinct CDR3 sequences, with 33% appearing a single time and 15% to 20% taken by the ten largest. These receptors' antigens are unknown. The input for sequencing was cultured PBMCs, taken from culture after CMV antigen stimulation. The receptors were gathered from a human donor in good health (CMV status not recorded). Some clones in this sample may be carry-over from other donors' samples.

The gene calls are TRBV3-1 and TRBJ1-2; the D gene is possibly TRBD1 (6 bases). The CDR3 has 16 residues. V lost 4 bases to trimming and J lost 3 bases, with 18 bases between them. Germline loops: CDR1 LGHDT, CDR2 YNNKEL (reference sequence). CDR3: CASSRFGQPGDYGYTF. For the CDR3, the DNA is TGTGCCAGCAGCCGCTTTGGACAGCCGGGGGACTATGGCTACACCTTC.

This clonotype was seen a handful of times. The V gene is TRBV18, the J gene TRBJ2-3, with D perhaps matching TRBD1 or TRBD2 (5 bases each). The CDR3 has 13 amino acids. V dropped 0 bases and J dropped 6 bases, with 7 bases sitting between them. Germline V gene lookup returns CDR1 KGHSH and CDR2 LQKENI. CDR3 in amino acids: CASSPPGVDTQYF. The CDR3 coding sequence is TGTGCCAGCTCACCACCGGGGGTTGATACGCAGTATTTT.

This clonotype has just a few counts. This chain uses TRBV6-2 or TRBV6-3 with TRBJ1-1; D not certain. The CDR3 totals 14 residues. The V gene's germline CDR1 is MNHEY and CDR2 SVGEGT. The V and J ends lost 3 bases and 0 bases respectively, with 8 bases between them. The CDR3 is CASSYSYLNTEAFF. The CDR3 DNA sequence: TGTGCCAGCAGTTATTCCTATTTGAACACTGAAGCTTTCTTT.

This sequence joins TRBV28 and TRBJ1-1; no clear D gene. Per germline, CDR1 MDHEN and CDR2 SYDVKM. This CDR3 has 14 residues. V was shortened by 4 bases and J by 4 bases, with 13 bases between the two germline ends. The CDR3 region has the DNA TGTGCCAGCAGTTCGAACCCAGGTTTCACTGAAGCTTTCTTT. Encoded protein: CASSSNPGFTEAFF.

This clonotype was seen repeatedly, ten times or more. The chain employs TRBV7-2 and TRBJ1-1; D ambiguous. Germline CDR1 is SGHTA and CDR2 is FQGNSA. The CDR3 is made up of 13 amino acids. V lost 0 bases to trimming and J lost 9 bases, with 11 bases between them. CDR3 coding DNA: TGTGCCAGCAGCTTAGCAGGGAATGGGAAAGCTTTCTTT. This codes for CASSLAGNGKAFF.

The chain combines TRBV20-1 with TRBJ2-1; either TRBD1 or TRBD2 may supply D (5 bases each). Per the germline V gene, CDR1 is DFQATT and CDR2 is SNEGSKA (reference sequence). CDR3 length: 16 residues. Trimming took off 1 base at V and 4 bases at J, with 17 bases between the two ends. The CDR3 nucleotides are TGCAGTGCTAGAGGGGAGTTGGGGCGGCGGTACAATGAGCAGTTCTTC. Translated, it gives CSARGELGRRYNEQFF.

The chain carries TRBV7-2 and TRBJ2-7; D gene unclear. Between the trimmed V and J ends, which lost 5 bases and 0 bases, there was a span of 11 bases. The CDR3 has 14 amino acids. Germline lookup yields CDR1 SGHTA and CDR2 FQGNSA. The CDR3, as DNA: TGTGCCAGCAGCATCGCTGGAAACTCCTACGAGCAGTACGTC. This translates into CASSIAGNSYEQYV.

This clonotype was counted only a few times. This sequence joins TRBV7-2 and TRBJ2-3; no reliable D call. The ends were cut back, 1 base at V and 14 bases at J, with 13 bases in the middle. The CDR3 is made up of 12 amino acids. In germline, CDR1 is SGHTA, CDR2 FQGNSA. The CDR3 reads CASSLVAPRVYF. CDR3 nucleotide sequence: TGTGCCAGCAGCTTAGTGGCCCCACGGGTGTATTTT.

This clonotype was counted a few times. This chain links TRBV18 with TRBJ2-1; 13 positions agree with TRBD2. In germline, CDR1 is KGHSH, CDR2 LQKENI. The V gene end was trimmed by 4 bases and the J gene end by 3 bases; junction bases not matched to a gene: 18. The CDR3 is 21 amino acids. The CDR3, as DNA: TGTGCCAGCTCACTTACCCAAACCGGGACTAGCGGGACCGAAGACTACAATGAGCAGTTCTTC. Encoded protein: CASSLTQTGTSGTEDYNEQFF.

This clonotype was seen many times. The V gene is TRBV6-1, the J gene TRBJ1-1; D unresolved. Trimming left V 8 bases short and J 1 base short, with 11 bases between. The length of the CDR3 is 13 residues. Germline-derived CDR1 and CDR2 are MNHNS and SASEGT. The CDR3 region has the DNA TGTGCCAGCCGACGGATGGGGAACACTGAAGCTTTCTTT. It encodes CASRRMGNTEAFF.

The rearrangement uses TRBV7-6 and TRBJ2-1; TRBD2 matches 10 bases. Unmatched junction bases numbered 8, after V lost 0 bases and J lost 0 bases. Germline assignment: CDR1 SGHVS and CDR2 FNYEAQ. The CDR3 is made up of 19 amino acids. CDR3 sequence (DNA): TGTGCCAGCAGCTTAGCGGTAGCGGGAGGACTCAGCTCCTACAATGAGCAGTTCTTC. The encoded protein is CASSLAVAGGLSSYNEQFF.